This record concerns one TCR beta chain sequence. The antigen is undetermined. The assay was immunoSEQ multiplex PCR, and TCRdb's table has in-frame clones only and misses some. In the table there are about 94,000 clones, about 92% of which are singletons. This record belongs to a study of OX40 agonist ivuxolimab in advanced cancers. Whole-study results and caveats: The work left the antigen specificity of expanded peripheral T cells undetermined.

Germline trimming cut 1 base from V and 5 bases from J; bases unmatched to any gene: 6. CDR3 size: 15 residues. In germline, CDR1 is MGHRA, CDR2 YSYEKL. The origin of this receptor is an adult with an advanced solid tumor such as melanoma, head and neck, liver or kidney cancer. V gene TRBV4-1 combines with J gene TRBJ2-7; 9 bases match TRBD2. The sequenced sample was CD4+ or CD8+ T cells sorted from blood, obtained in a trial of the OX40 agonist ivuxolimab. CDR3 amino acids: CASSQVAASGNEQYF. CDR3 coding DNA: TGCGCCAGCAGCCAAGTTGCCGCTAGCGGGAACGAGCAGTACTTC.